This entry is about one TCR beta chain. The data are from a study of cytomegalovirus exposure and HLA in healthy donors. Both 60 Vbeta primers and 13 Jbeta primers went into the PCR. Method: immunoSEQ multiplex PCR; TCRdb's copy keeps in-frame clones and lacks some. The sample lists nearly 200,000 clones; over 75% were seen once. The CDR3 runs 17 residues. CDR1 is LGHNA, CDR2 YNFKEQ, per germline. With 0 bases removed from V and 1 base from J, the gap between germline ends came to 13 bases. The receptor comes from a boy aged 2-9 years in good health and CMV-seronegative. The chain is built from TRBV4-2 and TRBJ2-4; D is possibly TRBD1 (5 bases). What was sequenced was PBMCs. The CDR3 protein is CASSQDWSGSAKNIQYF. In nucleotides, the CDR3 is TGTGCCAGCAGCCAAGATTGGTCAGGGTCGGCCAAAAACATTCAGTACTTC.